The subject of this entry is one T cell receptor (beta chain). This record comes from a study of blood T cell repertoires in COVID-19. Sequencing used immunoSEQ multiplex PCR; TCRdb keeps in-frame clones, though not all of them. The table includes a few hundred thousand clones, around 87% detected once. The CDR3 has 14 residues. CDR1 is LNHDA and CDR2 is SQIVND in the germline V gene (reference sequence). With V trimmed by 5 bases and J by 8 bases, 7 bases remained unmatched. Sequencing was carried out using PBMCs or T cells enriched from blood (not recorded which). This TCR was recovered from a man younger than 45 who had recovered from COVID-19. The chain links TRBV19 to TRBJ1-4; 8 nucleotides align to TRBD1. The CDR3 is CASSRQGRNEKLFF. The CDR3 DNA follows: TGTGCCAGTAGTCGACAGGGGAGGAACGAAAAACTGTTTTTT. The full variable domain, its missing parts supplied by reference TRBV19 and TRBJ1-4, is DGGITQSPKYLFRKEGQNVTLSCEQNLNHDAMYWYRQDPGQGLRLIYYSQIVNDFQKGDIAEGYSVSREKKESFPLTVTSAQKNPTAFYLCASSRQGRNEKLFFGSGTQLSVL.